Listed below are T cell receptor beta chains from one sample, sequenced in a study of T cells in tuberculosis. Measured with immunoSEQ multiplex PCR; TCRdb has only the in-frame clones, and not every one. This table has roughly 30,000 clones, approximately 91% appearing once. Material: PBMCs. These receptor sequences come from a donor aged 10 to 29 with latent tuberculosis or without tuberculosis infection. Both conserved end residues are part of each CDR3. D genes are given only for firm matches. A clone size is listed for some rows: how often the clone was seen (once, few, many), or a class if it is expanded.

d_call: .; v_call: TRBV4-1; clone_size: .; j_call: TRBJ1-1; cdr3_nt: TGCGCCAGCAGCCGTTCGACAGGTGGGACATATGAAGCTTTCTTT; cdr3_aa: CASSRSTGGTYEAFF
d_call: TRBD2; v_call: TRBV28; clone_size: few; j_call: TRBJ2-7; cdr3_nt: TGTGCCAGCAGGGGAGCGGGAGAATCCTACGAGCAGTACTTC; cdr3_aa: CASRGAGESYEQYF
d_call: .; v_call: TRBV11-3; clone_size: .; j_call: TRBJ2-7; cdr3_nt: TGTGCCAGCAGCTTACGACACCGCTACGAGCAGTACTTC; cdr3_aa: CASSLRHRYEQYF
d_call: .; v_call: TRBV6-6; clone_size: .; j_call: TRBJ1-5; cdr3_nt: TGTGCCAGCAGTTACCCCGGCGGTGGCAATCAGCCCCAGCATTTT; cdr3_aa: CASSYPGGGNQPQHF
d_call: TRBD1; v_call: TRBV6-5; clone_size: .; j_call: TRBJ1-3; cdr3_nt: TGTGCCAGCAGTTACTACAGGGGCGCTGGAAACACCATATATTTT; cdr3_aa: CASSYYRGAGNTIYF
d_call: .; v_call: TRBV5-6; clone_size: .; j_call: TRBJ1-2; cdr3_nt: TGTGCCAGCAGCTATACGGTGACAATGCGGGTTAGTGGCTACACCTTC; cdr3_aa: CASSYTVTMRVSGYTF
d_call: .; v_call: TRBV6-5; clone_size: .; j_call: TRBJ1-1; cdr3_nt: TGTGCCAGCAGCCCTCCCGGGACACTGAACACTGAAGCTTTCTTT; cdr3_aa: CASSPPGTLNTEAFF
d_call: TRBD1; v_call: TRBV5-1; clone_size: .; j_call: TRBJ2-1; cdr3_nt: TGCGCCAGCAGCTTCCTGACAGGGGAAGGCAATGAGCAGTTCTTC; cdr3_aa: CASSFLTGEGNEQFF
d_call: TRBD2; v_call: TRBV13; clone_size: .; j_call: TRBJ2-3; cdr3_nt: TGTGCCAGCAGCCCCTCGAAGCGGGGGGGCACAGATACGCAGTATTTT; cdr3_aa: CASSPSKRGGTDTQYF
d_call: TRBD2; v_call: TRBV28; clone_size: .; j_call: TRBJ2-1; cdr3_nt: TGTGCCAGCAGTTTATATGAGGCTAGCGGGAGATGGAGTGAGCAGTTCTTC; cdr3_aa: CASSLYEASGRWSEQFF
d_call: .; v_call: TRBV5-6; clone_size: .; j_call: TRBJ1-2; cdr3_nt: TGTGCCAGCAGCTCCGGGGGTGGCTACACCTTC; cdr3_aa: CASSSGGGYTF
d_call: .; v_call: TRBV28; clone_size: .; j_call: TRBJ2-7; cdr3_nt: TGTGCCAGCAGCCTGAACATCTACGAGCAGTACTTC; cdr3_aa: CASSLNIYEQYF
d_call: .; v_call: TRBV23-1; clone_size: .; j_call: TRBJ1-5; cdr3_nt: TGCGCCAGCCCACGGAGGGCACACGAATGTATAGCAATCGAGGCTAATCCCAATCAGCCCCAGCATTTT; cdr3_aa: CASPRRAHECIAIEANPNQPQHF
d_call: .; v_call: TRBV5-4; clone_size: .; j_call: TRBJ1-1; cdr3_nt: TGTGCCAGCAGTCCCTCAGGCATGAACACTGAAGCTTTCTTT; cdr3_aa: CASSPSGMNTEAFF
d_call: .; v_call: TRBV5-8; clone_size: .; j_call: TRBJ2-3; cdr3_nt: TGTGCCAGCAGCTTGGCAGGTGCAGATACGCAGTATTTT; cdr3_aa: CASSLAGADTQYF
d_call: TRBD1; v_call: TRBV5-8; clone_size: .; j_call: TRBJ2-2; cdr3_nt: TGTGCCAGCAGTCGACAGGGGGTGGGCGCCGGGGAGCTGTTTTTT; cdr3_aa: CASSRQGVGAGELFF
d_call: TRBD1; v_call: TRBV5-1; clone_size: .; j_call: TRBJ1-2; cdr3_nt: TGCGCCAGCAGCTTGGGCAGGGGGCATGGCTACACCTTC; cdr3_aa: CASSLGRGHGYTF
d_call: TRBD2; v_call: TRBV2; clone_size: .; j_call: TRBJ2-5; cdr3_nt: TGTGCCAGCAGTGTGGCTAGCGGGGGGTGGGAGACCCAGTACTTC; cdr3_aa: CASSVASGGWETQYF
d_call: .; v_call: TRBV5-1; clone_size: .; j_call: TRBJ2-7; cdr3_nt: TGCGCCAGCAGCTCCTCCCTGCTAGCATCCTACGAGCAGTACTTC; cdr3_aa: CASSSSLLASYEQYF
d_call: .; v_call: TRBV6-1; clone_size: .; j_call: TRBJ2-5; cdr3_nt: TGTGCCAGCAGTGAGGGACTTCAAGAGACCCAGTACTTC; cdr3_aa: CASSEGLQETQYF
d_call: .; v_call: TRBV7-9; clone_size: .; j_call: TRBJ2-3; cdr3_nt: TGTGCCAGCAGCTTTTCTTGGCAGAACACAGATACGCAGTATTTT; cdr3_aa: CASSFSWQNTDTQYF
d_call: TRBD1; v_call: TRBV9; clone_size: .; j_call: TRBJ2-7; cdr3_nt: TGTGCCAGCAGCGTAGAGGGACAGGGGCTCAACGAGCAGTACTTC; cdr3_aa: CASSVEGQGLNEQYF
d_call: .; v_call: TRBV7-8; clone_size: .; j_call: TRBJ2-1; cdr3_nt: TGTGCCAGCAGCTTAGGGGAGCGCCCTGAGCAGTTCTTC; cdr3_aa: CASSLGERPEQFF
d_call: TRBD2; v_call: TRBV10-3; clone_size: .; j_call: TRBJ2-1; cdr3_nt: TGTGCCATCAGTGAAACTAGCGGGAGATACCATGAGCAGTTCTTC; cdr3_aa: CAISETSGRYHEQFF
d_call: TRBD1; v_call: TRBV30; clone_size: .; j_call: TRBJ1-1; cdr3_nt: TGTGCCTGGAGTATGACAGGGTTGGATGCTTTCTTT; cdr3_aa: CAWSMTGLDAFF
d_call: TRBD1; v_call: TRBV9; clone_size: .; j_call: TRBJ2-1; cdr3_nt: TGTGCCAGCAGCCCTGGACAGGGGCTCCTCCCCTCCTACAATGAGCAGTTCTTC; cdr3_aa: CASSPGQGLLPSYNEQFF
d_call: .; v_call: TRBV30; clone_size: once; j_call: TRBJ1-2; cdr3_nt: TGTGCCTGGAGGGGCAGGTGGAAGACTAACTATGGCTACACCTTC; cdr3_aa: CAWRGRWKTNYGYTF
d_call: .; v_call: TRBV9; clone_size: .; j_call: TRBJ1-2; cdr3_nt: TGTGCCAGCAGCGCTGCCCTTTGGGGGGGGCGAAGTGGCTACACCTTC; cdr3_aa: CASSAALWGGRSGYTF
d_call: TRBD1; v_call: TRBV5-5; clone_size: .; j_call: TRBJ2-7; cdr3_nt: TGTGCCAGCAGCTTCGGGACAGGGGCCTACGAGCAGTACTTC; cdr3_aa: CASSFGTGAYEQYF
d_call: .; v_call: TRBV7-6; clone_size: .; j_call: TRBJ2-7; cdr3_nt: TGTGCCAGCAGCCCCACAGGGAACCCCTACGAGCAGTACTTC; cdr3_aa: CASSPTGNPYEQYF
d_call: .; v_call: TRBV15; clone_size: .; j_call: TRBJ2-7; cdr3_nt: TGTGCCACCAGCCGGTCCGCGGGGGCGACCTACGAGCAGTACTTC; cdr3_aa: CATSRSAGATYEQYF
d_call: .; v_call: TRBV15; clone_size: once; j_call: TRBJ2-7; cdr3_nt: TGTGCCACCAGCAGGCTGGGGGGCGAGCAGTACTTC; cdr3_aa: CATSRLGGEQYF
d_call: .; v_call: TRBV7-2; clone_size: .; j_call: TRBJ2-4; cdr3_nt: TGTGCCAGCAGCCCTAGAAACATTCAGTACTTC; cdr3_aa: CASSPRNIQYF
d_call: .; v_call: TRBV7-6; clone_size: .; j_call: TRBJ1-1; cdr3_nt: TGTGCCAGCCGGTTTCTGGCGCAGGGCACTGAAGCTTTCTTT; cdr3_aa: CASRFLAQGTEAFF
d_call: TRBD1; v_call: TRBV25-1; clone_size: .; j_call: TRBJ1-3; cdr3_nt: TGTGCCAGCAGTGCCTACCCGGGACAGGGGACAAACACCATATATTTT; cdr3_aa: CASSAYPGQGTNTIYF
d_call: TRBD2; v_call: TRBV6-6; clone_size: .; j_call: TRBJ2-1; cdr3_nt: TGTGCCAGCAGTTACCCGAGTTTGGGGGGGGACAATGAGCAGTTCTTC; cdr3_aa: CASSYPSLGGDNEQFF
d_call: .; v_call: TRBV20-1; clone_size: .; j_call: TRBJ1-1; cdr3_nt: TGCAGTGCTAGATGGACAGCTGAAGCTTTCTTT; cdr3_aa: CSARWTAEAFF
d_call: TRBD1; v_call: TRBV29-1; clone_size: once; j_call: TRBJ1-3; cdr3_nt: TGCAGCGTCTTGACAGGGCCCTCTGGAAACACCATATATTTT; cdr3_aa: CSVLTGPSGNTIYF
d_call: .; v_call: TRBV21-1; clone_size: .; j_call: TRBJ1-5; cdr3_nt: TGTGCCAGCAGCCCCCAAGGACACTGGGGGCCCCAGCATTTT; cdr3_aa: CASSPQGHWGPQHF
d_call: TRBD2; v_call: TRBV2; clone_size: once; j_call: TRBJ2-3; cdr3_nt: TGTGCCAGCAAACTAGCGGGGGCTAGCACAGATACGCAGTATTTT; cdr3_aa: CASKLAGASTDTQYF
d_call: TRBD1; v_call: TRBV10-3; clone_size: .; j_call: TRBJ2-1; cdr3_nt: TGTGCCATCAGGGTGGGACAGGCCTTGGGTGAGCAGTTCTTC; cdr3_aa: CAIRVGQALGEQFF